Listed below are T cell receptor beta chains from one sample, sequenced in a study of shared clonotypes between healthy human individuals. Method: immunoSEQ multiplex PCR; TCRdb's copy keeps in-frame clones and lacks some. The sample has a few million clones; roughly nine tenths are singletons. The source material was naive CD4+ T cells sorted from blood. Receptor source: a man aged 18 to 29 in good health. CDR3s include the opening cysteine and the closing phenylalanine or tryptophan. A D gene is named only where the DNA matches it firmly. Rows give clone size only sometimes, using once, few, many, or a class for an expanded clone.

j_call	d_call	v_call	clone_size	cdr3_nt	cdr3_aa
TRBJ2-3	TRBD2	TRBV5-1	once	TGCGCCAGCGGACTAGCGGGAGGCACAGATACGCAGTATTTT	CASGLAGGTDTQYF
TRBJ1-2	NA	TRBV5-1	NA	TGCGCCAGCAGCTTGGTTGGAGGGGAGTATGGCTACACCTTC	CASSLVGGEYGYTF
TRBJ1-5	NA	TRBV11-2	NA	TGTGCCAGCAGCATACGCCCTCGAACCGGGCCCCTTAGCAATCAGCCCCAGCATTTT	CASSIRPRTGPLSNQPQHF
TRBJ1-2	NA	TRBV5-6	NA	TGTGCCAGCAGCTTGGAGGCGGGGAACGGTGGCTACACCTTC	CASSLEAGNGGYTF
TRBJ2-7	NA	TRBV2	NA	TGTGCCAGCAGTGAAGAAGTAGGGATTTACGAGCAGTACTTC	CASSEEVGIYEQYF
TRBJ1-1	NA	TRBV6-6	few	TGTGCCAGCACCCCACCGGGGGCCTCCCAAGCTTTCTTT	CASTPPGASQAFF
TRBJ2-7	TRBD2	TRBV19	NA	TGTGCCAGTAGTGGACTAGCGGGAGATCGGAATGAGCAGTACTTC	CASSGLAGDRNEQYF
TRBJ2-5	TRBD2	TRBV2	NA	TGTGCCAGCAGTGCGGGGAGGGAGTATGAGACCCAGTACTTC	CASSAGREYETQYF
TRBJ1-4	NA	TRBV7-2	NA	TGTGCCAGCAGCACTCGGGACGGGAGAGAAAAACTGTTTTTT	CASSTRDGREKLFF
TRBJ1-4	TRBD1	TRBV11-2	NA	TGTGCCAGCAGCTTATCCGCAGGGGGAGCTAATGAAAAACTGTTTTTT	CASSLSAGGANEKLFF
TRBJ2-1	TRBD1	TRBV19	NA	TGTGCCAGTAAGGGGGACAGGGCTAATGAGCAGTTCTTC	CASKGDRANEQFF
TRBJ2-1	NA	TRBV7-9	NA	TGTGCCAGCAGCTTCGGTAGCACTGAGCAGTTCTTC	CASSFGSTEQFF
TRBJ1-2	NA	TRBV6-5	NA	TGTGCCAGCAGTTACTCGCCGGGGTATGGCTACACCTTC	CASSYSPGYGYTF
TRBJ2-7	TRBD1	TRBV6-1	once	TGTGCCAGCAGTGTGTCCGGGACAGTTTCCTACGAGCAGTACTTC	CASSVSGTVSYEQYF
TRBJ2-7	TRBD1	TRBV11-2	NA	TGTGCCAGCAGCTTAGGGACAGGGGGCGCCGAGCAGTACTTC	CASSLGTGGAEQYF
TRBJ2-1	NA	TRBV5-4	once	TGTGCCAGCAGCCCGGTCGGGGGCAGGGGGGAGCAGTTCTTC	CASSPVGGRGEQFF
TRBJ2-7	NA	TRBV5-1	NA	TGCGCCAGCAGCTCCCCCCGACAGGAATCCTCCTCCTACGAGCAGTACTTC	CASSSPRQESSSYEQYF
TRBJ1-5	NA	TRBV11-2	few	TGTGCCAGCAGCTTAGACCGCCTGTTGCCCCAGCATTTT	CASSLDRLLPQHF
TRBJ1-1	NA	TRBV30	once	TGTGCCTGGATTCGACACCCGAACACTGAAGCTTTCTTT	CAWIRHPNTEAFF
TRBJ1-2	NA	TRBV5-1	NA	TGCGCCAGCAGCTTGGGGACAGACGTCAACTATGGCTACACCTTC	CASSLGTDVNYGYTF
TRBJ1-5	TRBD1	TRBV6-5	NA	TGTGCCAGCAGGGATACAGGGGTGGATCAGCCCCAGCATTTT	CASRDTGVDQPQHF
TRBJ1-6	NA	TRBV28	few	TGTGCCACCCGGGGGGCAGGGCTCTCACCCCTCCACTTT	CATRGAGLSPLHF